This TCR beta chain was sequenced in a study of T cell changes during pregnancy in multiple sclerosis. The CDR3 is 14 residues long. From germline, CDR1 is LGHNA and CDR2 YNFKEQ. Trimming took 0 bases from V and 12 from J, leaving 15 bases between them. TCRdb keeps only in-frame clones here, not all; method: immunoSEQ multiplex PCR. The sample contains around 62,000 clones, about nine tenths of which appear only once. The TCR comes from a female donor in good health, enrolled as a control in a pregnancy study. The sequenced sample was peripheral blood, obtained in the second trimester of pregnancy. The genes are TRBV4-2 and TRBJ2-1; D perhaps matches TRBD2 (6 bases). Here the CDR3 DNA reads TGTGCCAGCAGCCAAGATGGCGGGGTCCCTCGGCAGTTCTTC. Its translation is CASSQDGGVPRQFF.